This paragraph covers one T cell receptor (beta chain) sequence. The antigen is not known. This entry is derived from a study of shared clonotypes between healthy human individuals. J was trimmed by 5 bases and V by 5 bases; bases with no gene match: 2. CDR3 length: 14 residues. CDR1 is SGHDT, CDR2 YYEEEE, per germline. Unsorted PBMCs provided DNA that was sequenced on ten immunoSEQ deep assay plates. Generated by immunoSEQ multiplex PCR, the TCRdb table keeps only in-frame clones and is missing some. The sample comprises approximately 480,000 clones, 75% to 80% of which are singletons, and approximately 13% rests with the top ten. General study findings and limits: Sampling involved blood alone; tissue repertoires likely differ.

Each of the donors was a healthy adult who was HIV-negative and had not had a recent acute infection or vaccination. Sequenced sample: PBMCs. This clonotype originated in a woman in her thirties or forties in good health. Some clones in this sample may be carry-over from other donors' samples. The chain has TRBV5-6 and TRBJ2-2; 11 bases map to TRBD1. CDR3 DNA: TGTGCCAGCAGGGACAGGGGGCGAACCGGGGAGCTGTTTTTT. The encoded protein is CASRDRGRTGELFF.